The clone carrying this T cell receptor beta chain has just a few counts. Its specificity is unknown. The entry originates in a study of human T cells and chemical hapten exposure. Findings and caveats of the study: TCRs at a frequency above 1 in 1000 stayed unchanged with DPC sensitization. Donors had alopecia, so their immune response may differ from healthy people's.

TCRdb recomputed calls from the RACE reads with MiXCR, one row per CDR3 protein. The repertoire consists of 300,000 to 450,000 distinct CDR3 sequences, with approximately 5.1% occurring once and the leading ten covering 2% to 2.5%. As to time point: patch test 1, 2 weeks after DPC sensitization. Treatment given: therapeutic diphenylcyclopropenone sensitization with weekly scalp DPC. This receptor was taken from a woman aged 45 to 65 with alopecia areata. Some clones in this sample may be carry-over from other donors' samples. This specimen consisted of whole blood, obtained in connection with sensitization to the hapten diphenylcyclopropenone (DPC).

CDR3 sequence: CASSHNQDRGFNEQFF. The CDR3 DNA sequence: TGCGCCAGCAGCCATAACCAGGACAGGGGATTCAATGAGCAGTTCTTC. J is TRBJ2-1 and V is TRBV5-1; 9 nucleotides match TRBD1. CDR3 length: 16 residues. The germline V gene has CDR1 SGHRS and CDR2 YFSETQ. The ends lost 4 bases at V and 6 bases at J; junction bases unmatched: 11.